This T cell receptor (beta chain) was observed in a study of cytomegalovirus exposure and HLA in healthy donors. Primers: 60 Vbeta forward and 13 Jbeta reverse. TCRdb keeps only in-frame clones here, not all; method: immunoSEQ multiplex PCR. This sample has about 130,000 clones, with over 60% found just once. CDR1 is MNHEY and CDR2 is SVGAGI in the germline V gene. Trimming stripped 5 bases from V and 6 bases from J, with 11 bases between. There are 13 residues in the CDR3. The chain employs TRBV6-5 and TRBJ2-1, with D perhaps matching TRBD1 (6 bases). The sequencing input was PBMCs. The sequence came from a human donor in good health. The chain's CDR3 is CASSGGQRNEQFF. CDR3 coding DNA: TGTGCCAGCAGTGGCGGACAGCGCAATGAGCAGTTCTTC.